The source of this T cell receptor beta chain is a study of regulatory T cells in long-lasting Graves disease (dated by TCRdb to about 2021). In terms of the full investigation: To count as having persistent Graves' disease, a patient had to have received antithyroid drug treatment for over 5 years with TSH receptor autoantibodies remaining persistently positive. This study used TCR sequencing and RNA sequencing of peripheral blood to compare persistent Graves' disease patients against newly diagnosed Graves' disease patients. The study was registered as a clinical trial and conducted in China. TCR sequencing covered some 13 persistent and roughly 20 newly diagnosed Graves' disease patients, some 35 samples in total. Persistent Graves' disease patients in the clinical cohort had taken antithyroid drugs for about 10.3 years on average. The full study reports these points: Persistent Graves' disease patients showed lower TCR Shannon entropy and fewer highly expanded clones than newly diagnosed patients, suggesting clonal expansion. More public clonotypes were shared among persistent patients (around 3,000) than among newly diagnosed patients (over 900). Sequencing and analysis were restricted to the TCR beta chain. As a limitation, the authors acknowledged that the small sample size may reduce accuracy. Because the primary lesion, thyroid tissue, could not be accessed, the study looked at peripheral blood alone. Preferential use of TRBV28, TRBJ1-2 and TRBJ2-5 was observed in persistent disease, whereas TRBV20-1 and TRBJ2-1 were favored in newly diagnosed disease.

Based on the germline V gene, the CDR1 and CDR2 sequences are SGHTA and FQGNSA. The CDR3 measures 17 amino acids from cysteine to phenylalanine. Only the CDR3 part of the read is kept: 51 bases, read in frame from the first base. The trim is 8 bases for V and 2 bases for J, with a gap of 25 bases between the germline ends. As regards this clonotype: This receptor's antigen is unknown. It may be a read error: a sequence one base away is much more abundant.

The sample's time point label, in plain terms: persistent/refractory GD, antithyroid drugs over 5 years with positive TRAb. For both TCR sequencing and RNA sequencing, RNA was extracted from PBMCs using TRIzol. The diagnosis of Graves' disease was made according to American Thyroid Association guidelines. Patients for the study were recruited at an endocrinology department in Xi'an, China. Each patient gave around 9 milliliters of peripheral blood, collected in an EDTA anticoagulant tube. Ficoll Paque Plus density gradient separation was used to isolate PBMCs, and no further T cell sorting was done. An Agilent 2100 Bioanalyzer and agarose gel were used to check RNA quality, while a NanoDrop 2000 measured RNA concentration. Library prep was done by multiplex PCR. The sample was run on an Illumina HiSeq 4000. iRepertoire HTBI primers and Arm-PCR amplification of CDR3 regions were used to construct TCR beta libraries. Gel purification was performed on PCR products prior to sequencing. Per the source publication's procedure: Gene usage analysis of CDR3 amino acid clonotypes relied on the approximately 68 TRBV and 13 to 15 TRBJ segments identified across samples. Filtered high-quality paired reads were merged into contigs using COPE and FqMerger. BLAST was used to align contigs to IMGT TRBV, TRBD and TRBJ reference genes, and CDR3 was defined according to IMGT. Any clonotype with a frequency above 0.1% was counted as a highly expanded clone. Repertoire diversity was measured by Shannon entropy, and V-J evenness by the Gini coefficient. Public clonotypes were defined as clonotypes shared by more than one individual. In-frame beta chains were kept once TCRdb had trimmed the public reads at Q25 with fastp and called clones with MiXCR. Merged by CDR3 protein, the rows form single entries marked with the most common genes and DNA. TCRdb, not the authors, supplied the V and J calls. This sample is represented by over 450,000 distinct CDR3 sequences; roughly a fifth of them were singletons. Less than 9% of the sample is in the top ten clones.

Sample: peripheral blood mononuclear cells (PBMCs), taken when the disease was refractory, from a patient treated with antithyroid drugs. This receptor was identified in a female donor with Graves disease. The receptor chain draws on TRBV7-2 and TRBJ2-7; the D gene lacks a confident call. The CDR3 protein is CASGTERTTSLTYEQYF. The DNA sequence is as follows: TGTGCCAGCGGCACTGAGAGGACGACCTCCCTTACCTACGAGCAGTACTTC.